The entry below gives a single T cell receptor beta chain sequence along with its context. Its cognate antigen is unknown. The data stem from a study of OX40 agonist ivuxolimab in advanced cancers. On the study more broadly: The drug used for patients, ivuxolimab, was an agonistic anti-OX40 (CD134) antibody.

Study outcomes and limitations: On average, CD8+ T cells had more expanded clones than CD4+. Doses of 0.1 to 3.0 mg/kg were accompanied by clonal expansion of CD4+ and CD8+ blood T cells by week 6.

Prior autoimmune disease or systemic immunosuppression barred patients. Repertoires were generated with immunoSEQ multiplex PCR, while TCRdb's copy carries only in-frame clones and drops some. The data contain about 100,000 clones, 90% of them seen just once; the ten biggest clones take up roughly 0.3%. The sequencing used CD4+ or CD8+ T cells sorted from blood, collected in a trial of the OX40 agonist ivuxolimab. This TCR came from an adult with an advanced solid tumor such as melanoma, head and neck, liver or kidney cancer.

The DNA for the CDR3 is TGTGCCAGCAGCTCTGAACGGACAAACACCGGGGAGCTGTTTTTT. Its protein product is CASSSERTNTGELFF. V gene TRBV7-3 combines with J gene TRBJ2-2, with a tentative D call TRBD1 (5 bases). Looked up from germline, CDR1 is SGHTA and CDR2 is FQGTGA. This CDR3 is built from 15 residues. Trimming stripped 4 bases from V and 2 bases from J, with 11 bases between.